One and the same sample provided the 3 T cell receptor beta chains below, sequenced in a study of T-cell reconstitution after alpha-beta-depleted transplantation in children. A library of TCRbeta sequences, prepared with unique molecular identifiers, was generated. TCRdb analysed the PCR reads with MiXCR anew, one entry per CDR3 protein. The sample contains 200,000 to 300,000 distinct CDR3 sequences, 12% of which appear only once. The sequencing here drew on PBMCs from the stem cell graft donor, taken from the stem cell graft. The receptors originated from a human donor who donated a stem cell graft to a child with acute lymphoblastic leukemia.

The table lists this clonotype with many counts. This sequence joins TRBV21-1 and TRBJ1-2; the table calls TRBD1, which could not be checked here. TRBV21-1 is a listed pseudogene. There are 15 residues in the CDR3. CDR3 protein: CASRTHRVDAYGYTF. In nucleotides, the CDR3 is TGTGCCAGCAGAACCCACAGGGTGGACGCCTATGGCTACACCTTC.

This clonotype appeared many times. The V and J genes are TRBV7-9 and TRBJ2-7; weak D call: TRBD1 (6 bases). The germline gives CDR1 SEHNR, CDR2 FQNEAQ (reference sequence). CDR3 size: 14 residues. Trimming pared 1 base from V and 5 bases from J, leaving 12 bases between. The CDR3 spells CASSLETGPDEQYF. CDR3 nucleotides: TGTGCCAGCAGCTTAGAGACAGGTCCCGACGAGCAGTACTTC.

This clonotype was observed at least ten times. V is TRBV25-1 and J is TRBJ1-1; weak D call: TRBD1 (5 bases). From germline, CDR1 is MGHDK and CDR2 SYGVNS. V was pared by 6 bases and J by 5 bases, with 7 bases between. This CDR3 has 11 amino acids. CDR3: CASRRGTEAFF. The CDR3 nucleotides are TGTGCCAGCAGGCGGGGGACTGAAGCTTTCTTT.